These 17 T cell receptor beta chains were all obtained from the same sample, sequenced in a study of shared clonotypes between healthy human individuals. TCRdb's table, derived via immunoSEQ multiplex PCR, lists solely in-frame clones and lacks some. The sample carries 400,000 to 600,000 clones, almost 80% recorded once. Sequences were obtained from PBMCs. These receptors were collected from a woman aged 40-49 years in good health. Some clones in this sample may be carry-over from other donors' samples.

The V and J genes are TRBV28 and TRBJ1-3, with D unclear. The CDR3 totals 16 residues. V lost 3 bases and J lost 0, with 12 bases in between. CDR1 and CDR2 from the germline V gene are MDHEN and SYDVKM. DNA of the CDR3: TGTGCCAGCAGTTTTTGGGAGGATCGCTCTGGAAACACCATATATTTT. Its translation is CASSFWEDRSGNTIYF.

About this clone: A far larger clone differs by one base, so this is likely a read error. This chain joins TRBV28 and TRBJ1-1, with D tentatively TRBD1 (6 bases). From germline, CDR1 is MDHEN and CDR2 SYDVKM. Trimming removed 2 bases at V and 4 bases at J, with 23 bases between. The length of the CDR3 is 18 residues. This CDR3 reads CASSLPTSTGGAVTEAFF. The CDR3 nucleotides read TGTGCCAGCAGTTTACCTACCTCCACTGGGGGCGCGGTCACTGAAGCTTTCTTT.

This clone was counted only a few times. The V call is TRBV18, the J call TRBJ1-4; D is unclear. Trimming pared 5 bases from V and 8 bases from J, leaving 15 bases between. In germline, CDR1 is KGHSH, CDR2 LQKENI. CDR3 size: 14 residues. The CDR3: CASSSGWGSEKLFF. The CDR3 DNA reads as TGTGCCAGCTCATCAGGATGGGGTAGCGAAAAACTGTTTTTT. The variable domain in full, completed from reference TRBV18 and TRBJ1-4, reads NAGVMQNPRHLVRRRGQEARLRCSPMKGHSHVYWYRQLPEEGLKFMVYLQKENIIDESGMPKERFSAEFPKEGPSILRIQQVVRGDSAAYFCASSSGWGSEKLFFGSGTQLSVL.

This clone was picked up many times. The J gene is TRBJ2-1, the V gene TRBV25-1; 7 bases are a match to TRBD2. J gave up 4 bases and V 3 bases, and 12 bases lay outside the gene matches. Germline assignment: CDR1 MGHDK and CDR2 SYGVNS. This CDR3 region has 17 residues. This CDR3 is CASSEPYPSGNYNEQFF. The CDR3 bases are TGTGCCAGCAGTGAGCCATACCCCAGCGGGAATTACAATGAGCAGTTCTTC.

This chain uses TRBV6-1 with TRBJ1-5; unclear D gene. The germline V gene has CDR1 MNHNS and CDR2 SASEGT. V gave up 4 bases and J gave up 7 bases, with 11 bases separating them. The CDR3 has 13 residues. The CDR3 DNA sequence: TGTGCCAGCAGTGCGGGAGATCAACAGCCCCAGCATTTT. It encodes CASSAGDQQPQHF.

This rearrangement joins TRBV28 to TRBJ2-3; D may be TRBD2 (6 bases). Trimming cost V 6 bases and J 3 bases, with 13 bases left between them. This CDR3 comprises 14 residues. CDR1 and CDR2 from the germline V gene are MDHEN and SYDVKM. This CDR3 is CASSRWDFTDTQYF. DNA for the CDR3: TGTGCCAGCAGCCGTTGGGACTTTACAGATACGCAGTATTTT.

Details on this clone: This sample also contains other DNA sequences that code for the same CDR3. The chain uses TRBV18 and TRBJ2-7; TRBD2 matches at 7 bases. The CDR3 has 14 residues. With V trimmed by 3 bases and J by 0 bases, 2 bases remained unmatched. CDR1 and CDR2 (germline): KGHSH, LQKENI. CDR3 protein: CASSPGGSSYEQYF. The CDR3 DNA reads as TGTGCCAGCTCACCCGGCGGGAGCTCCTACGAGCAGTACTTC.

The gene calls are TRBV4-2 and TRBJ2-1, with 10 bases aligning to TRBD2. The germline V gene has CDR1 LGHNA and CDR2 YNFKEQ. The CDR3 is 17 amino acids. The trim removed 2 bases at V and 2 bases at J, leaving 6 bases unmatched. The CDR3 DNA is TGTGCCAGCAGCCAATTCCGAACTAGCGGGGCCTACAATGAGCAGTTCTTC. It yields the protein CASSQFRTSGAYNEQFF.

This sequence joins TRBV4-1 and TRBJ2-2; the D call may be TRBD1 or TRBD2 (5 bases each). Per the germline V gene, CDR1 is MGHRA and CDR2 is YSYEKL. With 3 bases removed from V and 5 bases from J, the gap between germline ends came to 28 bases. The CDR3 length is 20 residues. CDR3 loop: CASSHAKEADSQWGTGELFF. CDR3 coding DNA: TGCGCCAGCAGCCACGCTAAGGAGGCCGACTCCCAATGGGGGACCGGGGAGCTGTTTTTT.

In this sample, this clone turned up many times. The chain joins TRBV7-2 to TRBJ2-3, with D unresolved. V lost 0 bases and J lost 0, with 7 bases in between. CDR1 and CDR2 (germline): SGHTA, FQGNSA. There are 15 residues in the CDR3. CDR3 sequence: CASSLAARSTDTQYF. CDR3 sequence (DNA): TGTGCCAGCAGCTTAGCGGCGCGGAGCACAGATACGCAGTATTTT. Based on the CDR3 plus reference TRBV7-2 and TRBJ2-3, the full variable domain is GAGVSQSPSNKVTEKGKDVELRCDPISGHTALYWYRQSLGQGLEFLIYFQGNSAPDKSGLPSDRFSAERTGGSVSTLTIQRTQQEDSAVYLCASSLAARSTDTQYFGPGTRLTVL.

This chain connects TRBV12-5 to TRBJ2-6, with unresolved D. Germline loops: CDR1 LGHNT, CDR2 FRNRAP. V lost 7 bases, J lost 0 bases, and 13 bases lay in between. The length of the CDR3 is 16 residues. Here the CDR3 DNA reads TGTGCTAGTGTTTCGACACCGAGCTCTGGGGCCAACGTCCTGACTTTC. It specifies CASVSTPSSGANVLTF.

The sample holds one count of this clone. CDR3 loop: CASSSGTGRDQPQHF. CDR3 coding DNA: TGTGCCAGCAGCTCCGGGACAGGGAGGGACCAGCCCCAGCATTTT. This chain uses TRBV27 with TRBJ1-5; 9 bases align to TRBD1. The CDR3 is 15 amino acids. V shed 6 bases and J 7 bases; nucleotides not matched to a gene: 10. The germline V gene has CDR1 MNHEY and CDR2 SMNVEV (reference sequence).

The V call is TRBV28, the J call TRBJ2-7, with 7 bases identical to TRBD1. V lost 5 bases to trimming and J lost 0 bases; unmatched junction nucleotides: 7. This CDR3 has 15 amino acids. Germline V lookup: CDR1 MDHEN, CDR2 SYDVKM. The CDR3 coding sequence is TGTGCCAGCAGTACTCCGGGACAGTCCTCCTACGAGCAGTACTTC. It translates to CASSTPGQSSYEQYF.

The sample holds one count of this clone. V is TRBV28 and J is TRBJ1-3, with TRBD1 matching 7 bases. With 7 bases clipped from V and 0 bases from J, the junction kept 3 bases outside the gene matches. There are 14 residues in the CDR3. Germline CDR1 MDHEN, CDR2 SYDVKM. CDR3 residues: CASIDRDSGNTIYF. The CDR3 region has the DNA TGTGCCAGCATTGACAGGGACTCTGGAAACACCATATATTTT.

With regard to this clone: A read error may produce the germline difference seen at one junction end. The chain's CDR3 is CASSERGRVHF. The DNA for the CDR3 is TGCGCCAGCAGTGAAAGAGGGAGAGTGCACTTC. The V gene is TRBV10-1, the J gene TRBJ2-7; TRBD2 might be the D (5 bases). CDR1 is WNHNN, CDR2 SYGVQD, per germline (reference sequence). The CDR3 runs to 11 residues.

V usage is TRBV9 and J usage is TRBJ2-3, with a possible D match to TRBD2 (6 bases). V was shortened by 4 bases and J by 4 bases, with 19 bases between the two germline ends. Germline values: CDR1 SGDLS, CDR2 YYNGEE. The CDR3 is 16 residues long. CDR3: CASSPGAAGWADTQYF. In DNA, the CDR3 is TGTGCCAGCAGCCCGGGCGCGGCGGGATGGGCAGATACGCAGTATTTT.

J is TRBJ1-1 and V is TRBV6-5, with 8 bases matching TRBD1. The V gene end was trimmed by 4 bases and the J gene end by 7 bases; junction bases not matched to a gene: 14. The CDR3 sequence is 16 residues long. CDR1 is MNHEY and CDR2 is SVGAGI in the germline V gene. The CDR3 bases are TGTGCCAGCAGTTCCACGACAGGGGCCTCCCTGTATGAAGCTTTCTTT. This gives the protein CASSSTTGASLYEAFF.